These 2 T cell receptor beta chains were all obtained from the same sample, sequenced in a study of monozygotic twins with inflammatory bowel disease (dated by TCRdb to between 2019 and 2020). The library was prepared using 5' RACE. Instrument used: Illumina HiSeq 2500. TCRdb reprocessed the sequencing reads and holds a single record per CDR3 protein sequence, with no DNA. The sample table on file contains over 350,000 distinct CDR3 sequences. The ten largest clones represent 2% to 3% of the sample. Source material: blood. Receptors originate from a human donor with ulcerative colitis or Crohn's disease, or a healthy co-twin of an affected twin (not recorded which).

The chain is built from TRBV2 and TRBJ2-2; TCRdb's D call of TRBD2 is untestable without DNA. Germline V lookup: CDR1 SNHLY, CDR2 FYNNEI. The CDR3 length is 15 residues. The CDR3: CASTSGVANTGELFF.

This chain uses TRBV7-2 with TRBJ2-3; the D call of TRBD2 rests on TCRdb alone, since no DNA is present to check it. The CDR3 consists of 13 residues. Germline V gives CDR1 SGHTA, CDR2 FQGNSA. The CDR3 reads CASSPRLDNTQYF. The entire variable domain, with the rest obtained from reference TRBV7-2 and TRBJ2-3, is as follows: GAGVSQSPSNKVTEKGKDVELRCDPISGHTALYWYRQSLGQGLEFLIYFQGNSAPDKSGLPSDRFSAERTGGSVSTLTIQRTQQEDSAVYLCASSPRLDNTQYFGPGTRLTVL.